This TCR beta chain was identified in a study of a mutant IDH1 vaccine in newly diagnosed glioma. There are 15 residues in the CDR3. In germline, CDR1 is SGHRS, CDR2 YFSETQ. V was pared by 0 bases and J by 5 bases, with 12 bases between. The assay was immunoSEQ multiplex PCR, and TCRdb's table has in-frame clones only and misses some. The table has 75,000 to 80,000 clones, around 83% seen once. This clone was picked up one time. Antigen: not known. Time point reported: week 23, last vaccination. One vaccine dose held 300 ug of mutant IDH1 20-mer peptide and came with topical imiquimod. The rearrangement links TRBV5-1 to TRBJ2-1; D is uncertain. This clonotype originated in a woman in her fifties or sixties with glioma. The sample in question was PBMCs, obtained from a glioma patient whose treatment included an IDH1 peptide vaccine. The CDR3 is CASSLGGSVNNEQFF. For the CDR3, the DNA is TGCGCCAGCAGCTTGGGAGGATCAGTGAACAATGAGCAGTTCTTC.